The next 15 T cell receptor beta chains were all read from a single sample in a study of molecular identifiers for immune sequencing clone quantification. TCRdb reanalysed the PCR reads using MiXCR and keeps one entry per CDR3 protein. The sample contains a few hundred thousand distinct CDR3 sequences, roughly 23% of which appear only once. The specimen sequenced was naive CD8+ T cells from blood, with Jurkat cell RNA spiked in. Subset reported: FACS-sorted CD8+CD4-CCR7+CD45RA+ naive T cells. The source of these receptors is a human donor in good health. Some libraries in this study had Jurkat cell RNA spiked in.

Of note for this clonotype: This could be a read error, since a much larger clone is one nucleotide away. CDR3 sequence: CASSLVPGAYEQHF. DNA for the CDR3: TGTGCCAGCAGCTTGGTTCCGGGAGCGTACGAGCAGCACTTC. The J gene is TRBJ2-7, the V gene TRBV5-5, with D maybe TRBD2 (6 bases). Germline values: CDR1 SGHKS, CDR2 YYEKEE (reference sequence). There are 14 residues in the CDR3.

This clonotype was detected ten times or more. The gene calls are TRBV12-3 or TRBV12-4 and TRBJ1-4; D call uncertain. V lost 1 base to trimming and J lost 10 bases, with 16 bases between them. The CDR3 sequence is 15 residues long. The CDR3 nucleotides read TGTGCCAGCAGTTTAGAGGTGTCCCCGAGCCGAAAACTGTTTTTT. This encodes CASSLEVSPSRKLFF.

The chain has TRBV6-5 and TRBJ2-7, with 10 bases fitting TRBD2. The length of the CDR3 is 16 residues. V gave up 3 bases and J gave up 4 bases; unmatched junction bases: 9. CDR1 MNHEY and CDR2 SVGAGI come from the germline V gene. The CDR3 sequence is CASSYSSGRANYEQYF. The CDR3 bases are TGTGCCAGCAGTTATTCGAGCGGGAGGGCGAATTACGAGCAGTACTTC.

The V gene is TRBV20-1, the J gene TRBJ2-2; D unclear. With 5 bases removed from V and 3 bases from J, the gap between germline ends came to 10 bases. Germline V gene data show CDR1 as DFQATT and CDR2 as SNEGSKA (reference sequence). The CDR3 has 13 amino acids. The CDR3 sequence: CSASHGDTGELFF. For the CDR3, the DNA is TGCAGTGCTTCCCATGGGGACACCGGGGAGCTGTTTTTT.

This clonotype turned up a few times. The chain has TRBV28 and TRBJ1-5, with D perhaps TRBD1 (6 bases). CDR1 and CDR2 (germline): MDHEN, SYDVKM. This CDR3 has 16 amino acids. V gave up 6 bases and J gave up 3 bases, with 18 bases separating them. The chain's CDR3 is CASSHDNRAHNQPQHF. The DNA of the CDR3 is TGTGCCAGCAGCCATGATAACAGGGCACACAATCAGCCCCAGCATTTT.

V is TRBV3-2 and J is TRBJ2-1; the table's D call of TRBD2 was not tested on the DNA. TRBV3-2 is shown as a pseudogene. This CDR3 comprises 13 residues. DNA for the CDR3: TGTGCCAGCAGACCGACTAGCGTCAATGAGCAGTTCTTC. The encoded protein is CASRPTSVNEQFF.

V gene TRBV6-2 or TRBV6-3 combines with J gene TRBJ2-5, with a tentative D call TRBD1 (6 bases). Germline V gene lookup returns CDR1 MNHEY and CDR2 SVGEGT. The V end was cut by 4 bases, the J end by 3 bases, with 15 bases between. The CDR3 spans 15 residues. The CDR3 region has the DNA TGTGCCAGCAGTTCCCTAGGACAGACGGAAGAGACCCAGTACTTC. It is translated as CASSSLGQTEETQYF.

This clonotype was seen a few times. This chain links TRBV6-2 or TRBV6-3 with TRBJ2-7, with D unresolved. Germline V gene lookup returns CDR1 MNHEY and CDR2 SVGEGT. The V end lost 7 bases, the J end lost 3 bases, and 16 bases lay between the germline ends. The CDR3 covers 14 residues. Here the CDR3 DNA reads TGTGCCAGCACCCCAAGTATCCTACACTACGAGCAGTACTTC. It codes for CASTPSILHYEQYF.

This clonotype was counted once. Germline is not matched at one junction end, which may reflect a read error. The V call is TRBV11-2, the J call TRBJ2-7; 7 bases match TRBD2. The CDR3 totals 14 residues. Looked up from germline, CDR1 is SGHAT and CDR2 is FQNNGV. Written as DNA, the CDR3 is TGTGCCAGCGGCTTCGCCCGGGGGGCCTACGAGCAGTACTTC. As protein: CASGFARGAYEQYF.

This chain uses TRBV27 with TRBJ1-5, with a weak D call TRBD1 (6 bases). The V and J ends lost 7 bases and 5 bases respectively, with 15 bases between them. CDR1 is MNHEY, CDR2 SMNVEV, per germline (reference sequence). This CDR3 has 14 residues. The CDR3 reads CASNPWGGHQPQHF. CDR3 sequence (DNA): TGTGCCAGCAACCCGTGGGGGGGGCATCAGCCCCAGCATTTT.

This clonotype was counted at least ten times. The chain couples TRBV20-1 to TRBJ2-7; 8 positions agree with TRBD2. The CDR3 is 13 residues long. The trim removed 4 bases at V and 1 base at J, leaving 3 bases unmatched. The germline gives CDR1 DFQATT, CDR2 SNEGSKA (reference sequence). CDR3 in amino acids: CSAIAGISYEQYF. In DNA, the CDR3 is TGCAGTGCTATAGCGGGGATTTCCTACGAGCAGTACTTC.

The V call is TRBV12-3 or TRBV12-4, the J call TRBJ1-5, with D unclear. Trimming took off 2 bases at V and 6 bases at J, with 8 bases between the two ends. The CDR3 length is 13 residues. CDR3 residues: CASSLNGGQPQHF. CDR3 DNA: TGTGCCAGCAGTTTAAACGGTGGTCAGCCCCAGCATTTT.

Points on this clonotype: A much larger clone differs from this one at a single base, so this may be a read error. The chain joins TRBV9 to TRBJ2-1, with 7 bases identical to TRBD1. The CDR3 runs to 15 residues. Per the germline V gene, CDR1 is SGDLS and CDR2 is YYNGEE. The CDR3 DNA reads TGTGCCAGCAGCGCCCCACAGGGGCCCTACAATGGGCAGTTCTTC. It codes for CASSAPQGPYNGQFF.

This clonotype was seen only a few times. The V gene is TRBV7-2, the J gene TRBJ2-7, with 7 bases identical to TRBD1. Germline V lookup: CDR1 SGHTA, CDR2 FQGNSA. V lost 4 bases to trimming and J lost 10 bases; unmatched junction nucleotides: 13. The CDR3 contains 14 residues. This CDR3 is CASSYGSGQAPQYF. CDR3 DNA: TGTGCCAGCAGCTACGGGTCCGGACAGGCGCCCCAGTACTTC.

Turning to this clonotype: A much larger clone lies a single base off, so this may be a read error. V usage is TRBV28 and J usage is TRBJ1-1; D perhaps matches TRBD1 (6 bases). The germline V gene has CDR1 MDHEN and CDR2 SYDVKM. There are 14 residues in the CDR3. The V end lost 2 bases, the J end lost 3 bases, and 10 bases lay between the germline ends. The CDR3 nucleotides are TGTGCCAGCAGTTTAAGGGGGGCAGACACTGAAGCTTTCTTT. It specifies CASSLRGADTEAFF.